This T cell receptor beta chain was captured in a study of T cells after yellow fever vaccination. Whole-study findings and limits: A weaker secondary response peaked on day 5, the primary on day 15. A minor fraction of clonotypes spanned both CD4 and CD8 compartments.

In its sample, this clonotype was seen many times. Its antigen is undetermined. A single record per CDR3 protein comes from TCRdb applying MiXCR to the 5' RACE reads. The sample lists approximately 120,000 distinct CDR3 sequences; approximately 7% were seen once. Per germline, CDR1 SEHNR and CDR2 FQNEAQ (reference sequence). The CDR3 is 16 amino acids. The V end was cut by 5 bases, the J end by 0 bases, with 15 bases between. The source material was CD4+ T cells sorted from PBMCs, sampled 9 to 10 days after the first yellow fever vaccination. The origin of this receptor is a man younger than 35 who received the YFV17D yellow fever vaccine. V gene TRBV7-9 combines with J gene TRBJ2-3, with a tentative D call TRBD2 (6 bases). The CDR3 DNA sequence: TGTGCCAGCAGCCCCAGATGGGGACTGAGCACAGATACGCAGTATTTT. It codes for CASSPRWGLSTDTQYF.